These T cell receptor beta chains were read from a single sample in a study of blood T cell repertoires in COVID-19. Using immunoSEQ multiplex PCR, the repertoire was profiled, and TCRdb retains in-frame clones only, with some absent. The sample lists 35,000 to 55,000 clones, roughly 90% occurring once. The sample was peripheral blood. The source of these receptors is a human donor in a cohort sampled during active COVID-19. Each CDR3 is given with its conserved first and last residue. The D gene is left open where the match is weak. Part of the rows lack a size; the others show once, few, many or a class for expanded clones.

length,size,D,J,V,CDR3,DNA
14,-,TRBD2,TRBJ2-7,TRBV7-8,CASSARASGYEQYF,TGTGCCAGCAGCGCAAGGGCTAGCGGGTACGAGCAGTACTTC
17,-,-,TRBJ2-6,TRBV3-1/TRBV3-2,CASSLIQGTAGANVLTF,TGTGCCAGCAGCCTAATACAGGGTACTGCTGGGGCCAACGTCCTGACTTTC
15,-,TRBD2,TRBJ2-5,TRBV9,CASSAGLAGMETQYF,TGTGCCAGCAGCGCCGGACTAGCGGGGATGGAGACCCAGTACTTC
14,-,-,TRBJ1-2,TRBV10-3,CAISEEQGWDGYTF,TGTGCCATCAGTGAGGAACAGGGTTGGGATGGCTACACCTTC
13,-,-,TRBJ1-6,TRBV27,CASTDSGVSPLHF,TGTGCCAGCACCGACAGCGGGGTTTCACCCCTCCACTTT
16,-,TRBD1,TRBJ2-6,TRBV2,CASSWDSNSGANVLTF,TGTGCCAGCAGTTGGGACAGCAACTCTGGGGCCAACGTCCTGACTTTC
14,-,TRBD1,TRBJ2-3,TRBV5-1,CASSSTGGTDTQYF,TGCGCCAGCAGCTCGACAGGGGGCACAGATACGCAGTATTTT
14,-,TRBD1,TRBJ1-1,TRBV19,CASIGTGLNTEAFF,TGTGCCAGTATAGGGACAGGGCTGAACACTGAAGCTTTCTTT
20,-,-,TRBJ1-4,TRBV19,CASSINGGLIKPGFSEKLFF,TGTGCCAGTAGTATTAATGGCGGGCTCATAAAACCAGGTTTCAGTGAAAAACTGTTTTTT
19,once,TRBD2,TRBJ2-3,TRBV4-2,CASSPESHFTSGVTDTQYF,TGTGCCAGCAGCCCAGAGAGCCACTTCACTAGCGGGGTCACAGATACGCAGTATTTT
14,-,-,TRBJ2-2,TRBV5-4,CASSQVLNTGELFF,TGTGCCAGCAGCCAGGTTCTGAACACCGGGGAGCTGTTTTTT
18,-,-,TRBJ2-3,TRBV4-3,CASSQDPGGRGSTDTQYF,TGCGCCAGCAGCCAAGATCCCGGGGGGCGGGGTAGCACAGATACGCAGTATTTT
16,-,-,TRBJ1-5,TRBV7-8,CASSLFGLGADQPQHF,TGTGCCAGCAGCTTATTCGGTTTGGGGGCGGATCAGCCCCAGCATTTT
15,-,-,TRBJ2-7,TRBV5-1,CASSLEGGSYYEQYF,TGCGCCAGCAGCTTGGAAGGAGGGAGCTACTACGAGCAGTACTTC
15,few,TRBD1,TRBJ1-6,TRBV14,CASSWGQGFNSPLHF,TGTGCCAGCAGTTGGGGACAGGGATTTAATTCACCCCTCCACTTT
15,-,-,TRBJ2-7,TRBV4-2,CASSQGLASSVEQYF,TGTGCCAGCAGCCAAGGGTTAGCTTCATCGGTCGAGCAGTACTTC
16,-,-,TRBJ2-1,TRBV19,CASSPLEGGELGEQFF,TGTGCCAGTAGTCCGTTAGAGGGCGGAGAACTGGGTGAGCAGTTCTTC
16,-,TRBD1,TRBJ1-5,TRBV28,CASSFGSQGANQPQHF,TGTGCCAGCAGTTTTGGTTCGCAGGGGGCAAATCAGCCCCAGCATTTT
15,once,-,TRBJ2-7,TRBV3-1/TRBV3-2,CASSQDSPGTYEQYF,TGTGCCAGCAGCCAGGACAGCCCAGGGACCTACGAGCAGTACTTC
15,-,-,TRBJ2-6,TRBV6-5,CASRTGFSGANVLTF,TGTGCCAGCAGAACAGGGTTCTCTGGGGCCAACGTCCTGACTTTC
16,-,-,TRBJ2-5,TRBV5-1,CASSLRTKLYQETQYF,TGCGCCAGCAGCCTACGAACGAAGCTATACCAAGAGACCCAGTACTTC
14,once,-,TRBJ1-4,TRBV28,CASSLRRRNEKLFF,TGTGCCAGCAGTTTACGTAGGAGGAATGAAAAACTGTTTTTT
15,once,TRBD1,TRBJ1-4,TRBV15,CATSRNRGLDEKLFF,TGTGCCACCAGCAGAAACAGGGGGCTTGACGAAAAACTGTTTTTT